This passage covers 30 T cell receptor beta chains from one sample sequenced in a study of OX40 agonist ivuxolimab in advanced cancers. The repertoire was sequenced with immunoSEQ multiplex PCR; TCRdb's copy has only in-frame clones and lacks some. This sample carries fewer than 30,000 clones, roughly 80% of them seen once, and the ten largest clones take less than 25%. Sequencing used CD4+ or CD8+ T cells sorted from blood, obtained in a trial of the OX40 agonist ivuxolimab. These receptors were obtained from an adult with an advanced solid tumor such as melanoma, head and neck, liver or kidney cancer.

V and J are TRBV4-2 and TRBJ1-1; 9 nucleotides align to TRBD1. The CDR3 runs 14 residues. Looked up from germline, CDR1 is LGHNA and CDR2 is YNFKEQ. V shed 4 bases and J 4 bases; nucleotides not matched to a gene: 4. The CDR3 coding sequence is TGTGCCAGCAGCCGCGGACAGGGGTCCACTGAAGCTTTCTTT. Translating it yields CASSRGQGSTEAFF.

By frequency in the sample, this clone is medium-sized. The CDR3 DNA reads TGTGCCAGCAGCTTGCTGAGTAGCGGGGGAGGGAATGAGCAGTTCTTC. It is translated as CASSLLSSGGGNEQFF. The V call is TRBV5-6, the J call TRBJ2-1, with TRBD2 matching over 9 bases. Per germline, CDR1 SGHDT and CDR2 YYEEEE. V dropped 1 base and J dropped 7; count of bases not matched to a gene: 9. The CDR3 is 16 residues long.

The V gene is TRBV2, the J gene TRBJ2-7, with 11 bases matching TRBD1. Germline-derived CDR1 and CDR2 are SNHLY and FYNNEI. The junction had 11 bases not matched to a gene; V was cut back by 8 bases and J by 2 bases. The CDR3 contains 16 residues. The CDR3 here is CASGQGALRIPYEQYF. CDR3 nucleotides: TGTGCCAGCGGACAGGGGGCCCTCCGGATACCCTACGAGCAGTACTTC.

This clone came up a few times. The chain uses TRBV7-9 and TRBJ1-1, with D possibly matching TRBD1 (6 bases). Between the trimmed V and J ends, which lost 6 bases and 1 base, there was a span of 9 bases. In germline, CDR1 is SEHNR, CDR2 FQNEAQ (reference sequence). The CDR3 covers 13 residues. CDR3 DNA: TGTGCCAGCAGTAGGACAGCGAACACTGAAGCTTTCTTT. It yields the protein CASSRTANTEAFF.

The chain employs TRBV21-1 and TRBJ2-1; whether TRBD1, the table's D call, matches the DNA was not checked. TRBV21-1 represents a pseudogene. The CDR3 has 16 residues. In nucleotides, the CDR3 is TGTGCCAGCAGCTACCGAGGCGGCAGGGCTAGGAATGAGCAGTTCTTC. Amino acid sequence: CASSYRGGRARNEQFF.

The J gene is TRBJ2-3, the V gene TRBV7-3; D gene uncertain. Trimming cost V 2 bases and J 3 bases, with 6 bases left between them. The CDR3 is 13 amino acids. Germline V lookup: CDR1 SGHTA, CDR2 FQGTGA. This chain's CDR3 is CASSLYGTDTQYF. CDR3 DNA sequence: TGTGCCAGCAGCTTATATGGAACAGATACGCAGTATTTT.

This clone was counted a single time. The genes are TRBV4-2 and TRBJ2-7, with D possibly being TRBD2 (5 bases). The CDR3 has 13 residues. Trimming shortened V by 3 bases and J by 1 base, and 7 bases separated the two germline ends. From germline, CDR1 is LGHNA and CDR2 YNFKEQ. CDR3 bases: TGTGCCAGCAGCCACCGCGGGTCCTACGAGCAGTACTTC. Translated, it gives CASSHRGSYEQYF.

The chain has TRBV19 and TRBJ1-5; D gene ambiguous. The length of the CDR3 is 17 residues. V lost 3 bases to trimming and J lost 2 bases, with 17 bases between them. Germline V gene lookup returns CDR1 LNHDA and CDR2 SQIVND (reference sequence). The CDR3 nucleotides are TGTGCCAGTAGTATTTCTCGAACCTCCCTGGGCAATCAGCCCCAGCATTTT. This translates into CASSISRTSLGNQPQHF.

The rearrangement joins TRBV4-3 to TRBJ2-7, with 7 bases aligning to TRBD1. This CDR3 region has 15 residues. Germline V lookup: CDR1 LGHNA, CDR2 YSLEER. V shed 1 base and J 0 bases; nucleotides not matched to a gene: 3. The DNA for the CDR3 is TGCGCCAGCAGCCAAGCTTACAGGGGCTCCTACGAGCAGTACTTC. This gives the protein CASSQAYRGSYEQYF.

The CDR3 loop is CASSTRGGELFF. CDR3 bases: TGTGCCAGCAGCACTCGGGGCGGGGAGCTGTTTTTT. The chain joins TRBV27 to TRBJ2-2, with TRBD2 as a possible D gene (5 bases). Germline CDR1 and CDR2: MNHEY and SMNVEV (reference sequence). V lost 6 bases, J lost 7 bases, and 9 bases lay in between. CDR3 size: 12 residues.

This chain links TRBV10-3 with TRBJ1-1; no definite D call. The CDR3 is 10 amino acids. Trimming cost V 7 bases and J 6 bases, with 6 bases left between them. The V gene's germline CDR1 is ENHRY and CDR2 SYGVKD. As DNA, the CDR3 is TGTGCCATCAACCGGTCTGAAGCTTTCTTT. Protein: CAINRSEAFF.

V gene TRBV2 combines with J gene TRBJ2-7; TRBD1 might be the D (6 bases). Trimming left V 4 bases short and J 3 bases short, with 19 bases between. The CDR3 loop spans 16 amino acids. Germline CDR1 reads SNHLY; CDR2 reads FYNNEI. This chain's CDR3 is CASSVQSSRGSYEQYF. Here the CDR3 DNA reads TGTGCCAGCAGTGTACAATCCTCCAGGGGAAGCTACGAGCAGTACTTC.

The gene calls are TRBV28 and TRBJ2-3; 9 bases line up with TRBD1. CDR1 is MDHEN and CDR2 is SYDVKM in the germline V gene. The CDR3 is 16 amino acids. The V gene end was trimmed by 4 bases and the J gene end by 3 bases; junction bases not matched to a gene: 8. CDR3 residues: CASSSGQGRLTDTQYF. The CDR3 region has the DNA TGTGCCAGCAGTTCCGGACAGGGGAGGTTGACAGATACGCAGTATTTT.

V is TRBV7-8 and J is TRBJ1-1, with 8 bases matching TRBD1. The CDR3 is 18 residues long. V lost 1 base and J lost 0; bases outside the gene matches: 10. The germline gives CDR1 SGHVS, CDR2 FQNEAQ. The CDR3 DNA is TGTGCCAGCAGCTTAGGGGCCCCAGGGGGCTGGATGAACACTGAAGCTTTCTTT. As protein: CASSLGAPGGWMNTEAFF.

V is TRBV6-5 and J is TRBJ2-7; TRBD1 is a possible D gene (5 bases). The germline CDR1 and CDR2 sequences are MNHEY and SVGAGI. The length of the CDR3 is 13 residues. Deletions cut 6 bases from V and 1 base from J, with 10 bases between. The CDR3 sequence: CASSPQGSYEQYF. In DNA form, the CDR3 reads TGTGCCAGCAGCCCGCAGGGTTCCTACGAGCAGTACTTC.

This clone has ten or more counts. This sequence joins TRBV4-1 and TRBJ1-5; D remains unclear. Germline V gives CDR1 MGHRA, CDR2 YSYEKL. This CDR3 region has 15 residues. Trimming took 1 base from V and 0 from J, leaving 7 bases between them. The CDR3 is CASSQADYSNQPQHF. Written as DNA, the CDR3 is TGCGCCAGCAGCCAAGCGGATTATAGCAATCAGCCCCAGCATTTT.

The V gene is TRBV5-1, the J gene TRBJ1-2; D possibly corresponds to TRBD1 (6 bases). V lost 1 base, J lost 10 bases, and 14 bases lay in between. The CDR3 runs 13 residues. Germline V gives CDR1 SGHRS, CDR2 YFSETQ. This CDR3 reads CASSLRWDNDYTF. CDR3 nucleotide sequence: TGCGCCAGCAGCTTGAGGTGGGACAATGACTACACCTTC.

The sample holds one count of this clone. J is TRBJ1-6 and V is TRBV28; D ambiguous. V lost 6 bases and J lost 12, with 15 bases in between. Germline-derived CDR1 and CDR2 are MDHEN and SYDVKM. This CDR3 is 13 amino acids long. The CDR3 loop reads CASSLVAPRPLHF. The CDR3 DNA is TGTGCCAGCAGCCTGGTGGCGCCGCGACCCCTCCACTTT.

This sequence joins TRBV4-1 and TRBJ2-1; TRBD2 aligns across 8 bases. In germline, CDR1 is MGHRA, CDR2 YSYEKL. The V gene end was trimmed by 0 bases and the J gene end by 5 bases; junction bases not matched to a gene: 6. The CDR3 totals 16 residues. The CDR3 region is CASSQERAGGHNEQFF. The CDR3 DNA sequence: TGCGCCAGCAGCCAAGAGAGGGCGGGGGGCCACAATGAGCAGTTCTTC.

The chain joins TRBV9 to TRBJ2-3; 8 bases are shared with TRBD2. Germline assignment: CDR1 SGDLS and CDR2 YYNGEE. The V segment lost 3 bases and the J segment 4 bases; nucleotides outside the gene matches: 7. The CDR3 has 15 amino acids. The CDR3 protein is CASSGRAGVPDTQYF. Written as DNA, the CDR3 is TGTGCCAGCAGCGGAAGAGCGGGAGTCCCAGATACGCAGTATTTT.

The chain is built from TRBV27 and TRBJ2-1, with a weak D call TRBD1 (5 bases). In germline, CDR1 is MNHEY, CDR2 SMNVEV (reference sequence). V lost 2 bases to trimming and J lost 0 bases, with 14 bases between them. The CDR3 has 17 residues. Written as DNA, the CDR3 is TGTGCCAGCAGTTTAATGACAGCGTCGAGCTCCTACAATGAGCAGTTCTTC. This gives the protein CASSLMTASSSYNEQFF.

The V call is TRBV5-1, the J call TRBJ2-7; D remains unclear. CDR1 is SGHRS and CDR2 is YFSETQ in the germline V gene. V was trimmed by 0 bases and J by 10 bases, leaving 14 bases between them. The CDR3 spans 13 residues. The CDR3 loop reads CASSLADNTPQYF. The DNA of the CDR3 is TGCGCCAGCAGCTTGGCCGACAACACCCCCCAGTACTTC. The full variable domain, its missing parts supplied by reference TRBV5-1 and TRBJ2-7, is KAGVTQTPRYLIKTRGQQVTLSCSPISGHRSVSWYQQTPGQGLQFLFEYFSETQRNKGNFPGRFSGRQFSNSRSEMNVSTLELGDSALYLCASSLADNTPQYFGPGTRLTVT.

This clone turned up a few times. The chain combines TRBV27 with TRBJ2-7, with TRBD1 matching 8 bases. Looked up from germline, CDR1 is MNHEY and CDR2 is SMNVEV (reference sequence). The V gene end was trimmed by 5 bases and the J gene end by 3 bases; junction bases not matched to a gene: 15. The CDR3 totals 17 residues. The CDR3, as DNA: TGTGCCAGCAGTGTCTGGGCTGGACAGGGTGAACACTACGAGCAGTACTTC. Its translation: CASSVWAGQGEHYEQYF.

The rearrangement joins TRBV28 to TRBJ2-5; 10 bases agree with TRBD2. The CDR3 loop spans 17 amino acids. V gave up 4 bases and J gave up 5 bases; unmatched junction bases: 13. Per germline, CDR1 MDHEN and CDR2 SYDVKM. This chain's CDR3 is CASSSLTSGRFGETQYF. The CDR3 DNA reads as TGTGCCAGCAGTTCCCTGACTAGCGGGCGGTTCGGGGAGACCCAGTACTTC.

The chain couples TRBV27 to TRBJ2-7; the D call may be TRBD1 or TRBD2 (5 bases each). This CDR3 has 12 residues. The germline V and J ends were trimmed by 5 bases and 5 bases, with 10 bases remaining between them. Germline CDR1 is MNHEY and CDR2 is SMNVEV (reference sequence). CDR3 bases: TGTGCCAGCAGTAAGCCGGGACACGAGCAGTACTTC. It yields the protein CASSKPGHEQYF.

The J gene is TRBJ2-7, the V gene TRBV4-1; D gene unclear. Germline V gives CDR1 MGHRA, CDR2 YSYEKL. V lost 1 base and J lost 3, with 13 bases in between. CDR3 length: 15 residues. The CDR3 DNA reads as TGCGCCAGCAGCCAAGCCGGAGAAGGATACTACGAGCAGTACTTC. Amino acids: CASSQAGEGYYEQYF.

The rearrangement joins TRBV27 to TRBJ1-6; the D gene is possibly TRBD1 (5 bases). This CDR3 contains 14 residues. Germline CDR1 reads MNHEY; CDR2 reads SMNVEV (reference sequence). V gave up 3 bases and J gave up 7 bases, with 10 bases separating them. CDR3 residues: CASSFRTLNSPLHF. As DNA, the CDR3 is TGTGCCAGCAGTTTTAGGACACTAAATTCACCCCTCCACTTT.

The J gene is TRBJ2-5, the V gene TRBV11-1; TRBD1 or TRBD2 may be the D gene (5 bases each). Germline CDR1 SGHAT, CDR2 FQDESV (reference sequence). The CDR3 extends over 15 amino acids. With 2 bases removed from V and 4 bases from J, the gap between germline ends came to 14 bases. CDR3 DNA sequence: TGTGCCAGCAGCTTAACTAGGGGCAGGGCAGAGACCCAGTACTTC. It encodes CASSLTRGRAETQYF.

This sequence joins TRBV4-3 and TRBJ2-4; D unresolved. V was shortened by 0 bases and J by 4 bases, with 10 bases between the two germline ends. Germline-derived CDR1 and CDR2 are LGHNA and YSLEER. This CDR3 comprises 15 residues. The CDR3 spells CASSQDHVDKNIQYF. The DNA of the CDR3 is TGCGCCAGCAGCCAAGATCATGTAGATAAAAACATTCAGTACTTC.

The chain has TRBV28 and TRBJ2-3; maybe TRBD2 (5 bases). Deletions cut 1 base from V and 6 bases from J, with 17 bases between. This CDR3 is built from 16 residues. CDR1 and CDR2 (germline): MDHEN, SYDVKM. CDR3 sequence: CASSLYAPMTGDTQYF. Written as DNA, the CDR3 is TGTGCCAGCAGTTTATATGCCCCAATGACGGGGGATACGCAGTATTTT. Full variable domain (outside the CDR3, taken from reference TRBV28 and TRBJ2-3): DVKVTQSSRYLVKRTGEKVFLECVQDMDHENMFWYRQDPGLGLRLIYFSYDVKMKEKGDIPEGYSVSREKKERFSLILESASTNQTSMYLCASSLYAPMTGDTQYFGPGTRLTVL.